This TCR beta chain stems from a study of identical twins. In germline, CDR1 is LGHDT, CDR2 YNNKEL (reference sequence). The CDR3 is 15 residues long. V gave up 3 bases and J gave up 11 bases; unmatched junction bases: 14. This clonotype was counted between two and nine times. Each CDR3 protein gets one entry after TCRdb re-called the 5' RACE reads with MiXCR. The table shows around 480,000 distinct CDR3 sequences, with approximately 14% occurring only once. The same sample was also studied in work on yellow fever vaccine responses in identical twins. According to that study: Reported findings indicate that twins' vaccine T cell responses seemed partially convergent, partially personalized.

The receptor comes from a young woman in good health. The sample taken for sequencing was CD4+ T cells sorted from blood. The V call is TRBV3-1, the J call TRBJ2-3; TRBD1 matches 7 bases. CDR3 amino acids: CASSQVRGKPLKQYF. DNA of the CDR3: TGTGCCAGCAGCCAGGTCAGGGGGAAGCCCTTGAAGCAGTATTTT.